These 9 T cell receptor beta chains came from one sample sequenced in a study of T-cell memory formation after mild COVID-19. TCRdb reanalysed the 5' RACE reads using MiXCR and keeps one entry per CDR3 protein. The data contain hundreds of thousands of distinct CDR3 sequences, around a quarter of them seen just once; the ten biggest clones take up roughly an eighth. Sequencing input: PBMCs or a T cell subset sorted from them (not recorded which). These receptors all come from an adult woman who had mild COVID-19 (a few samples of this study predate the infection). Cell type and time point are not known.

Only a few counts were recorded for this clonotype. The V call is TRBV9, the J call TRBJ2-2; maybe TRBD2 (6 bases). V lost 0 bases and J lost 5, with 11 bases in between. The CDR3 is 15 residues long. Germline V gene lookup returns CDR1 SGDLS and CDR2 YYNGEE. CDR3 amino acids: CASSVGLATTGELFF. CDR3 nucleotides: TGTGCCAGCAGCGTAGGGCTAGCGACGACCGGGGAGCTGTTTTTT.

The genes are TRBV5-1 and TRBJ2-1, with D possibly matching TRBD1 (7 bases). The CDR3 spans 16 residues. Germline CDR1 and CDR2: SGHRS and YFSETQ. Trimming took 0 bases from V and 1 from J, leaving 11 bases between them. The CDR3 loop is CASSLGQGGSYNEQFF. The CDR3, as DNA: TGCGCCAGCAGCTTGGGGCAGGGGGGATCCTACAATGAGCAGTTCTTC.

The chain combines TRBV19 with TRBJ2-1; 7 positions match TRBD2. The CDR3 has 16 residues. The J segment lost 5 bases and the V segment lost 4 bases, leaving 11 bases of the junction unmatched. Germline CDR1 and CDR2: LNHDA and SQIVND (reference sequence). The CDR3 region is CASSTLHWGGDNEQFF. The CDR3 DNA reads TGTGCCAGTAGTACCTTACATTGGGGGGGGGACAATGAGCAGTTCTTC.

The chain recombines TRBV20-1 with TRBJ2-2, with D perhaps TRBD2 (6 bases). The V gene's germline CDR1 is DFQATT and CDR2 SNEGSKA (reference sequence). The CDR3 is 15 residues long. Written as DNA, the CDR3 is TGCCTTCTTACTAGCCGCCCTTCTTGCACCGGGGAGCTGTTTTTT. The encoded protein is CLLTSRPSCTGELFF.

This clonotype was seen more than once but under ten times. The chain employs TRBV9 and TRBJ2-3; TRBD2 matches 9 bases. V was pared by 0 bases and J by 2 bases, with 4 bases of the junction left unmatched. Per germline, CDR1 SGDLS and CDR2 YYNGEE. The CDR3 consists of 16 residues. CDR3 sequence: CASSVGPSGATDTQYF. DNA for the CDR3: TGTGCCAGCAGCGTAGGTCCTAGCGGGGCCACAGATACGCAGTATTTT.

This clonotype was seen a handful of times. This chain uses TRBV7-8 with TRBJ2-5, with D perhaps matching TRBD2 (5 bases). Germline loops: CDR1 SGHVS, CDR2 FQNEAQ. The CDR3 covers 14 residues. The ends were cut back, 4 bases at V and 5 bases at J, with 14 bases in the middle. CDR3 region: CASSSASGVETQYF. The CDR3 DNA reads TGTGCCAGCAGCTCAGCGTCCGGGGTCGAGACCCAGTACTTC.

The V and J genes are TRBV18 and TRBJ2-5; D is uncertain. The V end was cut by 2 bases, the J end by 2 bases, with 9 bases between. Per germline, CDR1 KGHSH and CDR2 LQKENI. The CDR3 covers 14 residues. The CDR3 coding sequence is TGTGCCAGCTCACCAGTTGGAGTACAAGAGACCCAGTACTTC. Protein sequence: CASSPVGVQETQYF.

This clonotype was found many times. The chain is built from TRBV23-1 and TRBJ2-4; 7 bases match TRBD1. TRBV23-1 has ORF status, its function being uncertain. The trim removed 2 bases at V and 7 bases at J, leaving 17 bases unmatched. The CDR3 runs 18 residues. CDR3 in DNA: TGCGCCAGCAGTCAACTGATCCTAAGCCAGCCGGGACAGAACATTCAGTACTTC. Its protein is CASSQLILSQPGQNIQYF.

This clonotype has at least ten counts. The chain joins TRBV10-3 to TRBJ2-7, with 10 bases identical to TRBD1. V shed 10 bases and J 7 bases; nucleotides not matched to a gene: 10. This CDR3 contains 13 residues. Germline V gene lookup returns CDR1 ENHRY and CDR2 SYGVKD. CDR3 DNA: TGTGCCACCAGGGGGACAGGGGAGGGTGAGCAGTACTTC. Translating gives CATRGTGEGEQYF.